This entry lists 16 T cell receptor beta chains sequenced from one sample in a study of blood T cells in healthy people across ages. Primers used in a second PCR of about 6 to 11 cycles were a sample-barcoded 5' primer and a J-beta primer mix. TCRdb reanalysed the 5' RACE reads using MiXCR and keeps one entry per CDR3 protein. This table has around 800,000 distinct CDR3 sequences, 50% to 65% appearing once. Sample: blood. These receptor sequences come from a man at least 80 years old in good health.

This clonotype was seen a handful of times. V and J are TRBV3-1 and TRBJ1-2, with D unclear. V shed 1 base and J shed 4 bases, with 10 bases lying between them. CDR3 length: 14 amino acids. Germline V gene sequence: CDR1 LGHDT, CDR2 YNNKEL (reference sequence). CDR3 loop: CASSQVAISYGYTF. In DNA, the CDR3 is TGTGCCAGCAGCCAAGTTGCCATCAGCTATGGCTACACCTTC.

Notes on this clonotype: Being one base from a much bigger clone, this may be a read error. The V and J genes are TRBV7-9 and TRBJ1-4; D not resolved. The CDR3 contains 12 residues. CDR1 SEHNR and CDR2 FQNEAQ come from the germline V gene (reference sequence). Trimming took 1 base from V and 6 from J, leaving 3 bases between them. The CDR3 DNA is TGTGCCAGCAGCTTAGGAGATGAAAAACTGTTTTTT. Translation gives CASSLGDEKLFF.

There are a few counts of this clonotype. The chain has TRBV10-3 and TRBJ2-7, with D maybe TRBD1 (6 bases). V was pared by 10 bases and J by 0 bases, with 13 bases between. Germline assignment: CDR1 ENHRY and CDR2 SYGVKD. CDR3 size: 13 residues. The CDR3 loop is CATLGGDSYEQYF. CDR3 sequence (DNA): TGTGCCACCCTAGGGGGAGACTCCTACGAGCAGTACTTC.

This clonotype has just a few counts. The V gene is TRBV28, the J gene TRBJ2-5; possible D gene TRBD1, 7 bases. Trimming cost V 6 bases and J 5 bases, with 22 bases left between them. In germline, CDR1 is MDHEN, CDR2 SYDVKM. The CDR3 totals 16 residues. The CDR3 loop reads CASSPTGTARGETQYF. In DNA form, the CDR3 reads TGTGCCAGCAGCCCAACAGGGACAGCTCGGGGGGAGACCCAGTACTTC.

This chain joins TRBV7-9 and TRBJ1-6, with TRBD1 matching over 7 bases. This CDR3 contains 14 residues. CDR1 is SEHNR, CDR2 FQNEAQ, per germline (reference sequence). Germline trimming cut 6 bases from V and 8 bases from J; bases unmatched to any gene: 7. This chain's CDR3 is CASSHGTADSPLHF. The CDR3 nucleotides are TGTGCCAGCAGTCATGGGACAGCTGATTCACCCCTCCACTTT.

The chain combines TRBV28 with TRBJ2-1, with 8 positions matching TRBD2. V lost 3 bases to trimming and J lost 3 bases; unmatched junction nucleotides: 7. The V gene's germline CDR1 is MDHEN and CDR2 SYDVKM. The CDR3 extends over 16 amino acids. In nucleotides, the CDR3 is TGTGCCAGCAGTTTTCGTAGTAGCGGGAACTACAATGAGCAGTTCTTC. It encodes CASSFRSSGNYNEQFF.

The J gene is TRBJ2-1, the V gene TRBV21-1; the table's D call of TRBD1 was not tested on the DNA. TRBV21-1 is reported as a pseudogene. This CDR3 region has 12 residues. CDR3 in amino acids: CAGGQGNSEQFF. The CDR3 DNA sequence: TGTGCCGGCGGACAGGGGAACAGTGAGCAGTTCTTC.

This clonotype was detected once. V usage is TRBV28 and J usage is TRBJ2-3; D not resolved. Trimming removed 5 bases from V and 2 bases from J, with 14 bases in between. The CDR3 has 15 residues. CDR1 and CDR2 from the germline V gene are MDHEN and SYDVKM. The chain's CDR3 is CASSGRQRATDTQYF. The DNA of the CDR3 is TGTGCCAGCAGTGGCCGACAAAGAGCCACAGATACGCAGTATTTT.

The chain recombines TRBV3-1 with TRBJ1-5; D not certain. V lost 0 bases, J lost 9 bases, and 15 bases lay in between. The germline gives CDR1 LGHDT, CDR2 YNNKEL (reference sequence). The CDR3 sequence is 15 residues long. CDR3 sequence: CASSQDLAGPGPQHF. The CDR3 coding sequence is TGTGCCAGCAGCCAAGATCTGGCAGGACCGGGGCCCCAGCATTTT.

This clonotype was observed a few times. The chain has TRBV28 and TRBJ1-6; D ambiguous. The germline CDR1 and CDR2 sequences are MDHEN and SYDVKM. The length of the CDR3 is 15 residues. Trimming removed 6 bases at V and 6 bases at J, with 15 bases between. The CDR3 nucleotides are TGTGCCAGCAGGCTCAGTGATTGGGTTAATTCACCCCTCCACTTT. It yields the protein CASRLSDWVNSPLHF.

This chain joins TRBV20-1 and TRBJ2-3, with 11 bases that match TRBD2. In germline, CDR1 is DFQATT, CDR2 SNEGSKA (reference sequence). Trimming removed 3 bases from V and 6 bases from J; junction bases left unmatched: 5. The CDR3 has 14 residues. In nucleotides, the CDR3 is TGCAGTGCTAGCGCCTCTAGCGGGAGGGATACGCAGTATTTT. Protein sequence: CSASASSGRDTQYF.

This clonotype was counted many times. The rearrangement uses TRBV29-1 and TRBJ2-7; 8 bases fit TRBD1. Germline trimming cut 4 bases from V and 3 bases from J; bases unmatched to any gene: 14. The germline V gene encodes CDR1 SQVTM and CDR2 ANQGSEA. CDR3 length equals 16 residues. This CDR3 reads CSVGIQGVLSGYEQYF. As DNA, the CDR3 is TGCAGCGTTGGAATACAGGGGGTGCTAAGTGGCTACGAGCAGTACTTC.

This clonotype has a handful of counts. The rearrangement joins TRBV20-1 to TRBJ2-7, with 11 bases fitting TRBD2. Trimming took 5 bases from V and 4 from J; bases not matched to a gene: 7. The CDR3 is 14 amino acids. CDR1 and CDR2 (germline): DFQATT, SNEGSKA (reference sequence). The CDR3 bases are TGCAGTGCTGGGCCTAGCGGGAGGAAGTACGAGCAGTACTTC. This encodes CSAGPSGRKYEQYF.

The gene calls are TRBV2 and TRBJ2-7, with D uncertain. This CDR3 region has 12 residues. V was cut by 6 bases and J by 5 bases, with 11 bases left in between. The germline CDR1 and CDR2 sequences are SNHLY and FYNNEI. CDR3 DNA: TGTGCCAGCAGGGGGAACGGCGACGAGCAGTACTTC. Residues: CASRGNGDEQYF. The whole variable domain, remainder taken from reference TRBV2 and TRBJ2-7, is EPEVTQTPSHQVTQMGQEVILRCVPISNHLYFYWYRQILGQKVEFLVSFYNNEISEKSEIFDDQFSVERPDGSNFTLKIRSTKLEDSAMYFCASRGNGDEQYFGPGTRLTVT.

This chain joins TRBV20-1 and TRBJ2-3; D unclear. From germline, CDR1 is DFQATT and CDR2 SNEGSKA (reference sequence). This CDR3 comprises 13 residues. Deletions cut 5 bases from V and 2 bases from J, with 11 bases between. As DNA, the CDR3 is TGCAGTGCTCAAATTCACCTCACAGATACGCAGTATTTT. Its protein product is CSAQIHLTDTQYF.

The rearrangement joins TRBV28 to TRBJ1-2; D remains unclear. CDR1 MDHEN and CDR2 SYDVKM come from the germline V gene. V lost 2 bases to trimming and J lost 4 bases, with 8 bases between them. The CDR3 runs to 13 residues. The chain's CDR3 is CASSLTPSYGYTF. Written as DNA, the CDR3 is TGTGCCAGCAGTTTAACACCTAGCTATGGCTACACCTTC.